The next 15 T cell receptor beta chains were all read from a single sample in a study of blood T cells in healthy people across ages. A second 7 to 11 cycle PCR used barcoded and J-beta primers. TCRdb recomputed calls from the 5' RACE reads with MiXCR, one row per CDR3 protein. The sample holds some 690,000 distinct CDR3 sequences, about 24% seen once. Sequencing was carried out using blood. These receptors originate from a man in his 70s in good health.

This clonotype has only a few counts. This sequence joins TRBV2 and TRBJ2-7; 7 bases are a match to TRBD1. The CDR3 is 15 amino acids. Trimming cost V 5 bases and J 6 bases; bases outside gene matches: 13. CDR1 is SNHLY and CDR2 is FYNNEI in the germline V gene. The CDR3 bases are TGTGCCAGCAGTTTGGAGGACAGGACGGTAGGCGAGCAGTACTTC. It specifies CASSLEDRTVGEQYF.

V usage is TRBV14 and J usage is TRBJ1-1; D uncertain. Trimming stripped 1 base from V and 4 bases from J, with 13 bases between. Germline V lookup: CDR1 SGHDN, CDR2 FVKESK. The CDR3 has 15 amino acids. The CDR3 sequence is CASSQVGSEPTEAFF. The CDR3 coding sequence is TGTGCCAGCAGCCAAGTCGGATCGGAACCCACTGAAGCTTTCTTT.

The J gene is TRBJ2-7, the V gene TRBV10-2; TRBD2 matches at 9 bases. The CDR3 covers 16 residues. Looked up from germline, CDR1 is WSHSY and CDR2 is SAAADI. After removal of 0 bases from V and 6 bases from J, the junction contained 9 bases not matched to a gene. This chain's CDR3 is CASSESRGRGGFEQYF. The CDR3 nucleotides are TGCGCCAGCAGTGAGTCGAGGGGGCGGGGGGGTTTCGAGCAGTACTTC.

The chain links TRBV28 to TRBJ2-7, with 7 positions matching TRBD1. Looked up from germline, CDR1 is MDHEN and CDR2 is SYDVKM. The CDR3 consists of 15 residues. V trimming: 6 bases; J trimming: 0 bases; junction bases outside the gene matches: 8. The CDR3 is CASSFPGTASYEQYF. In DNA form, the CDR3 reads TGTGCCAGCAGCTTCCCCGGGACAGCCTCCTACGAGCAGTACTTC. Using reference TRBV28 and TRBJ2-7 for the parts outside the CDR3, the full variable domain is DVKVTQSSRYLVKRTGEKVFLECVQDMDHENMFWYRQDPGLGLRLIYFSYDVKMKEKGDIPEGYSVSREKKERFSLILESASTNQTSMYLCASSFPGTASYEQYFGPGTRLTVT.

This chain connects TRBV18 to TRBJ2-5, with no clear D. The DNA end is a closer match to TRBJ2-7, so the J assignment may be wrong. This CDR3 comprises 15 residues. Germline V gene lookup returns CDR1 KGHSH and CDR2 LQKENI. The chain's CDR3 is CATSPSALQSYEQYV. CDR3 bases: TGTGCCACCTCACCATCAGCACTACAGTCCTACGAGCAGTACGTC.

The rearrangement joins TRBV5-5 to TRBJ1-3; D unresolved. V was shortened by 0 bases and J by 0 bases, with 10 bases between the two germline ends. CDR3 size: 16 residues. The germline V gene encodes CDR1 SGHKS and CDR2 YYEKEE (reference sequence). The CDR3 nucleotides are TGTGCCAGCAGCTTGGACAGCTCGTACTCTGGAAACACCATATATTTT. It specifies CASSLDSSYSGNTIYF. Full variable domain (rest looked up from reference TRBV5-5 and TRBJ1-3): DAGVTQSPTHLIKTRGQQVTLRCSPISGHKSVSWYQQVLGQGPQFIFQYYEKEERGRGNFPDRFSARQFPNYSSELNVNALLLGDSALYLCASSLDSSYSGNTIYFGEGSWLTVV.

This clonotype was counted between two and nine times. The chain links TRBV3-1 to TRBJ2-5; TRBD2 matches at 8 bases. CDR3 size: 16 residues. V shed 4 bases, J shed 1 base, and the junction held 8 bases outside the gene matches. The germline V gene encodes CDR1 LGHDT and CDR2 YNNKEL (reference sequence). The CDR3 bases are TGTGCCAGCAGCCTCCGGATAGCGGGATCCCAAGAGACCCAGTACTTC. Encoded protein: CASSLRIAGSQETQYF.

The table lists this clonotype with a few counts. In DNA, the CDR3 is TGCAGTGCTAGAGACTACCGGGCCCGTCGGCTCTATGGCTACACCTTC. Protein: CSARDYRARRLYGYTF. J is TRBJ1-2 and V is TRBV20-1; D is undetermined. The germline V gene has CDR1 DFQATT and CDR2 SNEGSKA (reference sequence). V lost 0 bases, J lost 4 bases, and 18 bases lay in between. The CDR3 length is 16 residues.

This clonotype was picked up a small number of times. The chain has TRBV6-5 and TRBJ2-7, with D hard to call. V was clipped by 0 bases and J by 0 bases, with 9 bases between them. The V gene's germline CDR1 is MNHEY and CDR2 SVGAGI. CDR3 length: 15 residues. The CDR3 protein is CASSYSRAGSYEQYF. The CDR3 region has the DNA TGTGCCAGCAGTTACTCAAGGGCAGGCTCCTACGAGCAGTACTTC.

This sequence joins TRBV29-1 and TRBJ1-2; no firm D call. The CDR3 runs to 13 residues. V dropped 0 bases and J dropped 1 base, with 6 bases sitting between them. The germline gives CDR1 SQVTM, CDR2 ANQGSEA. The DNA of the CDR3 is TGCAGCGTTGAAGAAGAAGGTAACTATGGCTACACCTTC. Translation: CSVEEEGNYGYTF.

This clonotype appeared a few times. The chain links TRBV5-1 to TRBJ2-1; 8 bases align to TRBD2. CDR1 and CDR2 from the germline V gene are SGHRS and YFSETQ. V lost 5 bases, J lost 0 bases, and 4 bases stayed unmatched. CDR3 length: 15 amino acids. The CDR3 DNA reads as TGCGCCAGCAGTGGGGGACTAGGCTCCTACAATGAGCAGTTCTTC. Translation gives CASSGGLGSYNEQFF.

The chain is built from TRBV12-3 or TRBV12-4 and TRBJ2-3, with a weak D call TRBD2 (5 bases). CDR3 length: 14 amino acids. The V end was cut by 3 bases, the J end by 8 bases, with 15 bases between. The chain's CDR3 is CASSLGFQGGTQYF. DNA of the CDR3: TGTGCCAGCAGTTTGGGGTTCCAAGGAGGTACGCAGTATTTT.

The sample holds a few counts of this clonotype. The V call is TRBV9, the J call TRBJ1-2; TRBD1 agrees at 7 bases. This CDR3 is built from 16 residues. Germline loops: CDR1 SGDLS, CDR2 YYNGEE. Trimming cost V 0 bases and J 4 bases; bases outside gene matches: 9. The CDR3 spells CASSVALRGQGYGYTF. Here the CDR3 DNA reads TGTGCCAGCAGCGTAGCTTTAAGGGGGCAGGGCTATGGCTACACCTTC.

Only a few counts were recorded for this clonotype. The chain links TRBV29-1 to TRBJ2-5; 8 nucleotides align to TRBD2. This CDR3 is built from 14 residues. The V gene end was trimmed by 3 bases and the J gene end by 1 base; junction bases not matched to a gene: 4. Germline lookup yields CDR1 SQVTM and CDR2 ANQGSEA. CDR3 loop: CSVEASGLQETQYF. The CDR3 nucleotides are TGCAGCGTTGAGGCTAGCGGGCTCCAAGAGACCCAGTACTTC.

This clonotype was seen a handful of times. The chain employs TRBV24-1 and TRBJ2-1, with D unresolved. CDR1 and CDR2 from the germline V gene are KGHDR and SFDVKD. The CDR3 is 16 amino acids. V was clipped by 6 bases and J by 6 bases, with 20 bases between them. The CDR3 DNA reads TGTGCCACCAGTCGGCCCCCGGGCCTTGCCTCCAATGAGCAGTTCTTC. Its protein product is CATSRPPGLASNEQFF.